A single sample is the source of the 8 T cell receptor beta chains below, sequenced in a study of cytomegalovirus exposure and HLA in healthy donors. Clones were read by immunoSEQ multiplex PCR, and TCRdb kept only the in-frame ones, dropping some. The sample includes fewer than 400,000 clones, roughly 88% of them seen just once. The sequencing sample was made of PBMCs. These receptors were collected from a woman aged 18 to 35 in good health and CMV-seronegative.

The chain employs TRBV7-3 and TRBJ1-1; TRBD1 matches 8 bases. Germline values: CDR1 SGHTA, CDR2 FQGTGA. CDR3 size: 15 residues. V shed 5 bases, J shed 0 bases, and the junction held 5 bases outside the gene matches. The CDR3 DNA follows: TGTGCCAGCAGCCTGCGGACAGGGATGAACACTGAAGCTTTCTTT. Translating it yields CASSLRTGMNTEAFF.

The rearrangement uses TRBV29-1 and TRBJ2-7, with D possibly TRBD1 on 6 matching bases. The CDR3 totals 14 residues. Trimming pared 6 bases from V and 7 bases from J, leaving 22 bases between. CDR1 SQVTM and CDR2 ANQGSEA come from the germline V gene. CDR3 DNA: TGCAGCGTCCGCGTCGAATTGGGGGCGGAAGAGCAGTACTTC. It translates to CSVRVELGAEEQYF.

The rearrangement joins TRBV9 to TRBJ2-2; the match to TRBD1 covers 9 bases. Trimming took 4 bases from V and 5 from J; bases not matched to a gene: 6. Looked up from germline, CDR1 is SGDLS and CDR2 is YYNGEE. This CDR3 has 15 residues. CDR3 nucleotide sequence: TGTGCCAGCAGCTACCGGGACAGGGAAACCGGGGAGCTGTTTTTT. It codes for CASSYRDRETGELFF.

With respect to this clone: A junction end diverges from the germline sequence, so it may reflect a read error. This rearrangement joins TRBV19 to TRBJ1-3; TRBD1 matches 10 bases. The CDR3 totals 12 residues. The germline CDR1 and CDR2 sequences are LNHDA and SQIVND (reference sequence). The CDR3 loop is CASSIEDRGIRF. In nucleotides, the CDR3 is TGTGCCAGTAGTATAGAGGACAGGGGGATTCGTTTT. Together with reference TRBV19 and TRBJ1-3, the CDR3 gives the full variable domain: DGGITQSPKYLFRKEGQNVTLSCEQNLNHDAMYWYRQDPGQGLRLIYYSQIVNDFQKGDIAEGYSVSREKKESFPLTVTSAQKNPTAFYLCASSIEDRGIRFGEGSWLTVV.

This clone was found once. The rearrangement links TRBV29-1 to TRBJ2-3; a possible D gene is TRBD2 (5 bases). Trimming left V 1 base short and J 0 bases short, with 11 bases between. Germline CDR1 and CDR2: SQVTM and ANQGSEA. CDR3 length: 15 amino acids. This CDR3 is CSVEGDRGSTDTQYF. The CDR3 region has the DNA TGCAGCGTTGAAGGCGATCGCGGGAGCACAGATACGCAGTATTTT.

The chain couples TRBV18 to TRBJ1-2, with TRBD1 matching over 8 bases. V shed 5 bases and J 4 bases; nucleotides not matched to a gene: 3. Germline V lookup: CDR1 KGHSH, CDR2 LQKENI. The CDR3 is made up of 13 amino acids. In DNA form, the CDR3 reads TGTGCCAGCTCAGGACAGGGTTCCTATGGCTACACCTTC. Its translation is CASSGQGSYGYTF.

The chain has TRBV5-1 and TRBJ2-7, with unresolved D. CDR1 is SGHRS and CDR2 is YFSETQ in the germline V gene. Trimming stripped 0 bases from V and 0 bases from J, with 4 bases between. The CDR3 spans 13 residues. CDR3 coding DNA: TGCGCCAGCAGCTTGGCGGGCTCCTACGAGCAGTACTTC. Amino acids: CASSLAGSYEQYF.

This rearrangement joins TRBV7-8 to TRBJ2-7; D perhaps matches TRBD2 (5 bases). Trimming removed 5 bases at V and 1 base at J, with 12 bases between. The germline gives CDR1 SGHVS, CDR2 FQNEAQ. The CDR3 is 14 amino acids. The CDR3 protein is CASSTRVGSYEQYF. The CDR3 DNA reads TGTGCCAGCAGCACTAGAGTAGGGTCCTACGAGCAGTACTTC. The whole variable domain, remainder taken from reference TRBV7-8 and TRBJ2-7, is GAGVSQSPRYKVAKRGQDVALRCDPISGHVSLFWYQQALGQGPEFLTYFQNEAQLDKSGLPSDRFFAERPEGSVSTLKIQRTQQEDSAVYLCASSTRVGSYEQYFGPGTRLTVT.